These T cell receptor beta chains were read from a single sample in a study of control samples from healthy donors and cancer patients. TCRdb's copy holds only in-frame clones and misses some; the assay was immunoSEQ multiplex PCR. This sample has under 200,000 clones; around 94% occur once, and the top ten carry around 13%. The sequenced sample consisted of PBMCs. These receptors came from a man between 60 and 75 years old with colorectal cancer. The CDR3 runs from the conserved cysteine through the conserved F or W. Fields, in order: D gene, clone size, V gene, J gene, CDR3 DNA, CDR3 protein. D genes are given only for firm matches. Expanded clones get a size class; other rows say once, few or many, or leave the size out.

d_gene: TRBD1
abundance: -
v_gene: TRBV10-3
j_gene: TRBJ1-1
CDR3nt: TGTGCCATGAACCGACAGGGACGGAACACTGAAGCTTTCTTT
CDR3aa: CAMNRQGRNTEAFF

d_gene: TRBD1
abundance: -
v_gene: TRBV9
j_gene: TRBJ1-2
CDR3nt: TGTGCCAGCAGCGTAGTGGGGCCACAGGGGGGTCTGGGCTACACCTTC
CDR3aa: CASSVVGPQGGLGYTF

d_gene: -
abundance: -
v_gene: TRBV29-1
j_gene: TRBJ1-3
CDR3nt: TGCAGCGTTGGCTCTGGAAACACCATATATTTT
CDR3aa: CSVGSGNTIYF

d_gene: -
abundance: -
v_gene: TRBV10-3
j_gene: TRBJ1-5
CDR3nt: TGTGCCATCAGTGAGTCGGGCAGGTACAATCAGCCCCAGCATTTT
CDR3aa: CAISESGRYNQPQHF

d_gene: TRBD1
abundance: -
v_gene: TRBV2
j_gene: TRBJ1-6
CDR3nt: TGTGCCAGCAGTTTGACAGGGACTTATTCACCCCTCCACTTT
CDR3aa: CASSLTGTYSPLHF

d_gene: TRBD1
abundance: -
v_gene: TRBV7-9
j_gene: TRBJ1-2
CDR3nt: TGTGCCAGCAGCTTAGCGGGGACAGGGACTAGCTATGGCTACACCTTC
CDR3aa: CASSLAGTGTSYGYTF

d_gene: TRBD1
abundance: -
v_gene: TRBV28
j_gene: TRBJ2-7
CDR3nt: TGTGCCAGCACCTCGGGACAGGGGAGAGACGAGCAGTACTTC
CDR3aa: CASTSGQGRDEQYF

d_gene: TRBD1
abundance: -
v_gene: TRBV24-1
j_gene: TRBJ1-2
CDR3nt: TGTGCCACCGGCTCCGGGACAGGTCCCTATGGCTACACCTTC
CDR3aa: CATGSGTGPYGYTF

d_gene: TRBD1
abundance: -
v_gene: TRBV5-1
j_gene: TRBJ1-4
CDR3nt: TGCGCCAGCAGCTTAAGGGACAGGGATGAAAAACTGTTTTTT
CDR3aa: CASSLRDRDEKLFF

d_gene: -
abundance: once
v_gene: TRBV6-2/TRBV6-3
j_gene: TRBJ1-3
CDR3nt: TGTGCCAGCAGTTACGCGGATTCGTTGGGAAACACCATATATTTT
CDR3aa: CASSYADSLGNTIYF

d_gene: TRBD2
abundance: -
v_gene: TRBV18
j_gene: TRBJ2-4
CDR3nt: TGTGCCAGCTCACCTAGCGGGGGGGCGGCCAAAAACATTCAGTACTTC
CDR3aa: CASSPSGGAAKNIQYF

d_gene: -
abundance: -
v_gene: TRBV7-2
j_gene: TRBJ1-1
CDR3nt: TGTGCCAGCAGCTTAGGGCCGAGGGGGGACACTGAAGCTTTCTTT
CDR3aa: CASSLGPRGDTEAFF

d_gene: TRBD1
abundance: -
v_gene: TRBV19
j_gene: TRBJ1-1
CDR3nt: TGTGCCAGTAGTGACAGGGCCATGAACACTGAAGCTTTCTTT
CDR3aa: CASSDRAMNTEAFF

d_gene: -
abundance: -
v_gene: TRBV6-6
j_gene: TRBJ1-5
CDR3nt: TGTGCCAGCAGTTACCCGACCGTCGGGGGGTATCAGCCCCAGCATTTT
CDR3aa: CASSYPTVGGYQPQHF

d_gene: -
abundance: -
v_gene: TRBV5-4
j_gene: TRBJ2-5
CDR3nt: TGTGCCAGCAGCGCGACCGGGACGACCCAGTACTTC
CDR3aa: CASSATGTTQYF

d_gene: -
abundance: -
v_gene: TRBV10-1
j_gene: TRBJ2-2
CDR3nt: TGCGCCAGCAGTGAAGGGGACGACACCGGGGAGCTGTTTTTT
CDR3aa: CASSEGDDTGELFF

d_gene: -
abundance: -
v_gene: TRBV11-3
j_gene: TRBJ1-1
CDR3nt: TGTGCCAGCAGCTTAGGTGGATTCGGGAACACTGAAGCTTTCTTT
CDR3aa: CASSLGGFGNTEAFF

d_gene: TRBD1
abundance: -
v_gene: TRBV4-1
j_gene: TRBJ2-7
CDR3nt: TGCGCCAGCAGCCAGGGACAGGGGACATACGAGCAGTACTTC
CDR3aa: CASSQGQGTYEQYF

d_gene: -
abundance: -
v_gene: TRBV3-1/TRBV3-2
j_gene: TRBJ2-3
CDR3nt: TGTGCCAGCAGCCAAGATGTCGGCGGGGTTAGCACAGATACGCAGTATTTT
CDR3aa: CASSQDVGGVSTDTQYF

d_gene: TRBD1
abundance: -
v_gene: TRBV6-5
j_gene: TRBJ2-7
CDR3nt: TGTGCCAGCAGCTACTGGACAGGGGGTCACTACGAGCAGTACTTC
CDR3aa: CASSYWTGGHYEQYF

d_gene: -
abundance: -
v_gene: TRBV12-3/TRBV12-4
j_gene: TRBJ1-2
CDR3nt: TGTGCCAGCAGAACCGGGACGGGCTATGGCTACACCTTC
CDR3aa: CASRTGTGYGYTF

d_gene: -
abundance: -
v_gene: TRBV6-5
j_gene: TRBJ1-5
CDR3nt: TGTGCCAGCAGGGATGGCAATCAGCCCCAGCATTTT
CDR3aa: CASRDGNQPQHF

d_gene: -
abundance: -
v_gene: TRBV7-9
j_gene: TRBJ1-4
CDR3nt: TGTGCCAGCAGCGCCGGGACATTAGATGAAAAACTGTTTTTT
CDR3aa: CASSAGTLDEKLFF

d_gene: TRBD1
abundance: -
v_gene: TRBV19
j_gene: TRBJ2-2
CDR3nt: TGTGCCAGTAGTCCAGGACAGGGTAGCACCGGGGAGCTGTTTTTT
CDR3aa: CASSPGQGSTGELFF

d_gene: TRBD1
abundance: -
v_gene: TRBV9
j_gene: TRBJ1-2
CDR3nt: TGTGCCAGCAGCGCCCGGACAGGGACCGGTGGCGGCTACACCTTC
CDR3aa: CASSARTGTGGGYTF

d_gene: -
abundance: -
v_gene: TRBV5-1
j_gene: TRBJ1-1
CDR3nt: TGCGCCCGCCCGGGACCCCCGAATAACACTGAAGCTTTCTTT
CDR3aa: CARPGPPNNTEAFF

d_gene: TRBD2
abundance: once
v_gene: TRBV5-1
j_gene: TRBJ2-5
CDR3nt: TGCGCCAGCAGCTTGGGGGGCGGGGGAGGCCAAGAGACCCAGTACTTC
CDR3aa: CASSLGGGGGQETQYF

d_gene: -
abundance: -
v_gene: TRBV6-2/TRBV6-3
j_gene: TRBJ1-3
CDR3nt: TGTGCCAGCAGTTACTCGAGGCAGTGGAGCACCATATATTTT
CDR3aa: CASSYSRQWSTIYF